The 15 T cell receptor beta chains below all came from one sample that was sequenced in a study of blood T cells in healthy people across ages. The use of a sample-barcoded 5' primer and a J-beta primer mix characterized a second PCR of 7 to 11 cycles. One entry per CDR3 protein, called by TCRdb with MiXCR from the 5' RACE reads. The top ten clones hold more than 3% of a sample with hundreds of thousands of distinct CDR3 sequences, over 20% of them seen once. Sequences were obtained from blood. All receptors derive from a man aged 65-85 years in good health.

The rearrangement links TRBV5-1 to TRBJ1-3; perhaps TRBD1 as D (5 bases). This CDR3 contains 13 residues. V was cut by 4 bases and J by 4 bases, with 9 bases left in between. Germline values: CDR1 SGHRS, CDR2 YFSETQ. The CDR3 protein is CASSPDIGNTIYF. For the CDR3, the DNA is TGCGCCAGCAGCCCGGACATCGGAAACACCATATATTTT.

Only a few counts were recorded for this clonotype. One end of the junction is discordant with germline, which a read error may explain. The genes are TRBV28 and TRBJ2-7; no firm D call. Looked up from germline, CDR1 is MDHEN and CDR2 is SYDVKM. CDR3 length equals 13 residues. In DNA form, the CDR3 reads TGCCACGGTGGGGTAAGGATCCTCCGGGAGCAGTACTTC. This gives the protein CHGGVRILREQYF.

This clonotype was observed a handful of times. The V and J genes are TRBV20-1 and TRBJ2-3; 13 positions match TRBD2. CDR3 length: 16 residues. With 0 bases clipped from V and 10 bases from J, the junction kept 10 bases outside the gene matches. Germline values: CDR1 DFQATT, CDR2 SNEGSKA (reference sequence). For the CDR3, the DNA is TGCAGTGCTAGAGACCCACGGACTAGCGGGAGAGCCTCGCAGTATTTT. It codes for CSARDPRTSGRASQYF.

The rearrangement links TRBV6-1 to TRBJ1-1, with TRBD1 identical over 9 bases. V shed 6 bases, J shed 5 bases, and the junction held 7 bases outside the gene matches. The CDR3 has 14 amino acids. The germline CDR1 and CDR2 sequences are MNHNS and SASEGT. DNA of the CDR3: TGTGCCAGCAGCGAACAGGGGGCGCGGACTGAAGCTTTCTTT. It is translated as CASSEQGARTEAFF.

The sample holds a few counts of this clonotype. V gene TRBV10-3 combines with J gene TRBJ2-1; D is uncertain. There are 14 residues in the CDR3. The germline V and J ends were trimmed by 0 bases and 3 bases, with 6 bases remaining between them. Germline V gene data show CDR1 as ENHRY and CDR2 as SYGVKD. CDR3: CAISESGHYNEQFF. The CDR3 bases are TGTGCCATCAGTGAGTCGGGTCACTACAATGAGCAGTTCTTC.

This clonotype was seen only a few times. The chain has TRBV7-2 and TRBJ1-4, with unresolved D. Germline CDR1 reads SGHTA; CDR2 reads FQGNSA. V shed 2 bases and J shed 5 bases, with 6 bases lying between them. The CDR3 totals 13 residues. CDR3 in DNA: TGTGCCAGCAGCTTAAGCGCGAATGAAAAACTGTTTTTT. Its translation is CASSLSANEKLFF.

The sample holds a few counts of this clonotype. The chain recombines TRBV12-3 or TRBV12-4 with TRBJ2-3, with D unclear. Between the trimmed V and J ends, which lost 3 bases and 8 bases, there was a span of 15 bases. The CDR3 totals 14 residues. Here the CDR3 reads CASSLEPLTGTQYF. CDR3 nucleotide sequence: TGTGCCAGCAGTTTGGAGCCCCTCACTGGTACGCAGTATTTT.

This clonotype was counted many times. V and J are TRBV5-1 and TRBJ2-4; D may be TRBD1 (5 bases). CDR1 and CDR2 from the germline V gene are SGHRS and YFSETQ. V lost 2 bases and J 1 base, leaving 13 bases between the germline ends. This CDR3 spans 16 amino acids. DNA of the CDR3: TGCGCCAGCAGCTTAGAGTTGGCAGGGGCCAAAAACATTCAGTACTTC. This codes for CASSLELAGAKNIQYF.

This chain links TRBV29-1 with TRBJ2-1, with TRBD2 matching 12 bases. Losses at the gene ends were 7 bases for V and 4 bases for J; bases not matched to a gene: 8. Germline lookup yields CDR1 SQVTM and CDR2 ANQGSEA. The CDR3 is 15 amino acids. The CDR3 is CSGVGGTSGYNEQFF. CDR3 in DNA: TGCAGCGGTGTTGGGGGGACTAGCGGGTACAATGAGCAGTTCTTC.

The chain recombines TRBV5-1 with TRBJ2-5; D may be TRBD1 (5 bases). The DNA matches TRBJ2-7 better at its end, which makes the J call doubtful. CDR3 size: 15 residues. The germline gives CDR1 SGHRS, CDR2 YFSETQ. CDR3 in DNA: TGCGCCAGCAGCTCTTCGCCGGACATCCTCTACGAGCAGTACTTC. Translating it yields CASSSSPDILYEQYF.

In its sample, this clonotype was seen many times. The chain joins TRBV6-5 to TRBJ1-1; no definite D call. The CDR3 length is 13 residues. Germline lookup yields CDR1 MNHEY and CDR2 SVGAGI. V dropped 6 bases and J dropped 11 bases, with 19 bases sitting between them. In nucleotides, the CDR3 is TGTGCCAGCAGCCCGGACGCGCGCGCTGGGGCTTTCTTT. This translates into CASSPDARAGAFF.

Note on this clonotype: One end of the junction fails to match germline, which may point to a read error. V is TRBV27 and J is TRBJ1-1; a weak D match, TRBD1 (6 bases). Germline CDR1 is MNHEY and CDR2 is SMNVEV (reference sequence). This CDR3 region has 15 residues. CDR3 bases: TGTGTCAGCAGCCTCCAGGGACACCCGAACACTGAAGCTTTCTTT. It is translated as CVSSLQGHPNTEAFF.

This rearrangement joins TRBV28 to TRBJ2-1; perhaps TRBD2 as D (5 bases). Germline CDR1 MDHEN, CDR2 SYDVKM. The CDR3 consists of 14 residues. V lost 5 bases and J 5 bases, leaving 13 bases between the germline ends. The CDR3 loop reads CASSLLETNNEQFF. The CDR3 nucleotides read TGTGCCAGCAGTCTACTCGAGACTAACAATGAGCAGTTCTTC.

This clonotype was seen just once. The genes are TRBV12-3 or TRBV12-4 and TRBJ2-5, with a tentative D call TRBD2 (6 bases). The CDR3 is 13 amino acids. Trimming shortened V by 7 bases and J by 2 bases, and 11 bases separated the two germline ends. The CDR3 is CASKPGLQETQYF. CDR3 DNA: TGTGCCAGCAAACCGGGACTGCAAGAGACCCAGTACTTC.

A few counts support this clonotype. This chain links TRBV4-1 with TRBJ1-2, with 7 bases identical to TRBD1. Germline assignment: CDR1 MGHRA and CDR2 YSYEKL. The CDR3 runs to 15 residues. The junction had 4 bases not matched to a gene; V was cut back by 0 bases and J by 3 bases. CDR3 sequence (DNA): TGCGCCAGCAGCCAAGATTTGGGACAGTACTATGGCTACACCTTC. Protein sequence: CASSQDLGQYYGYTF.